This is a list of T cell receptor beta chains from one sample in a study of T-cell memory formation after mild COVID-19. TCRdb reprocessed the 5' RACE reads via MiXCR and lists one record per CDR3 protein. The profile shows fewer than 300,000 distinct CDR3 sequences, roughly 18% of them singletons. Sequencing used PBMCs or a T cell subset sorted from them (not recorded which). The receptors shown here come from a man younger than 35 who had mild COVID-19 (a few samples of this study predate the infection). Cell type and time point are not known. Both conserved end residues are trimmed from each CDR3. Expanded clones are given a class, and other clones once, few, many or no size at all.

CDR3 protein: SAEQGQGADTQY
V gene: TRBV20-1
clone size: many
J gene: TRBJ2-3

CDR3 protein: ATSRDRANTEAF
V gene: TRBV15
clone size: few
J gene: TRBJ1-1

CDR3 protein: ASLYRETQY
V gene: TRBV6-2/TRBV6-3
clone size: NA
J gene: TRBJ2-5

CDR3 protein: SADRVNTDTQY
V gene: TRBV29-1
clone size: few
J gene: TRBJ2-3

CDR3 protein: ASSQGLSAHVNTEAF
V gene: TRBV23-1
clone size: NA
J gene: TRBJ1-1

CDR3 protein: SVDGQLTDTQY
V gene: TRBV29-1
clone size: NA
J gene: TRBJ2-3

CDR3 protein: ASARDRDRGNIQY
V gene: TRBV6-6
clone size: NA
J gene: TRBJ2-4

CDR3 protein: ASTQQTGANVLT
V gene: TRBV5-1
clone size: NA
J gene: TRBJ2-6

CDR3 protein: ASSFPGHITDTQY
V gene: TRBV27
clone size: few
J gene: TRBJ2-3

CDR3 protein: ASSADQETQY
V gene: TRBV5-1
clone size: few
J gene: TRBJ2-5

CDR3 protein: ASSFDLLSGNTIY
V gene: TRBV5-1
clone size: NA
J gene: TRBJ1-3

CDR3 protein: ASSQDRGYQPQH
V gene: TRBV7-9
clone size: few
J gene: TRBJ1-5

CDR3 protein: ASSWGQGRGGYT
V gene: TRBV6-1
clone size: few
J gene: TRBJ1-2

CDR3 protein: ASSLMEWAGGDTQY
V gene: TRBV7-9
clone size: NA
J gene: TRBJ2-3

CDR3 protein: ASSLFFGTHQGGYT
V gene: TRBV5-1
clone size: NA
J gene: TRBJ1-2

CDR3 protein: ASSPRVNSNQPQH
V gene: TRBV7-2
clone size: NA
J gene: TRBJ1-5

CDR3 protein: AIGQMDQPQH
V gene: TRBV19
clone size: NA
J gene: TRBJ1-5

CDR3 protein: ATSRVNINTGELF
V gene: TRBV15
clone size: few
J gene: TRBJ2-2

CDR3 protein: ASSFTRASPGGGTQY
V gene: TRBV7-2
clone size: few
J gene: TRBJ2-3

CDR3 protein: ASSPPRLSYNEQF
V gene: TRBV13
clone size: few
J gene: TRBJ2-1

CDR3 protein: ATSDVQRNYNEQF
V gene: TRBV24-1
clone size: NA
J gene: TRBJ2-1

CDR3 protein: ASSFRGLGNSPLH
V gene: TRBV5-5
clone size: few
J gene: TRBJ1-6

CDR3 protein: ASSVRSVNTEAF
V gene: TRBV9
clone size: NA
J gene: TRBJ1-1

CDR3 protein: ASTGTGGDYGYT
V gene: TRBV2
clone size: few
J gene: TRBJ1-2

CDR3 protein: ASSSSEADTQY
V gene: TRBV12-3/TRBV12-4
clone size: few
J gene: TRBJ2-3

CDR3 protein: ASSLPYGGATDTQY
V gene: TRBV11-2
clone size: NA
J gene: TRBJ2-3

CDR3 protein: ASSLGGGAADTQF
V gene: TRBV7-3
clone size: NA
J gene: TRBJ2-3

CDR3 protein: ASRVTAVWGRAGEQY
V gene: TRBV2
clone size: few
J gene: TRBJ2-7

CDR3 protein: ASGDRAQETQY
V gene: TRBV7-2
clone size: few
J gene: TRBJ2-5

CDR3 protein: ASSGALAGGYEQF
V gene: TRBV9
clone size: NA
J gene: TRBJ2-1

CDR3 protein: ASSLGGGPSYNEQF
V gene: TRBV7-9
clone size: NA
J gene: TRBJ2-1

CDR3 protein: ASSYGGLDGYT
V gene: TRBV6-5
clone size: NA
J gene: TRBJ1-2

CDR3 protein: ASGSGDQPQH
V gene: TRBV9
clone size: few
J gene: TRBJ1-5

CDR3 protein: ASSYGPQETQY
V gene: TRBV6-5
clone size: NA
J gene: TRBJ2-5

CDR3 protein: ASSPLNPKGF
V gene: TRBV18
clone size: few
J gene: TRBJ2-1

CDR3 protein: ASSLSGRVVTGELF
V gene: TRBV12-3/TRBV12-4
clone size: NA
J gene: TRBJ2-2

CDR3 protein: ASSFRGSEEAEAF
V gene: TRBV7-9
clone size: few
J gene: TRBJ1-1

CDR3 protein: ASSFLPGSNSPLH
V gene: TRBV12-3/TRBV12-4
clone size: NA
J gene: TRBJ1-6

CDR3 protein: ASSSDLNRETQY
V gene: TRBV6-6
clone size: NA
J gene: TRBJ2-5

CDR3 protein: ASRLILGVGTEAF
V gene: TRBV27
clone size: few
J gene: TRBJ1-1

CDR3 protein: ASTQGGGDDGEAF
V gene: TRBV4-1
clone size: NA
J gene: TRBJ1-1

CDR3 protein: ASSLYGVTEAF
V gene: TRBV28
clone size: NA
J gene: TRBJ1-1

CDR3 protein: SAQTAQETQY
V gene: TRBV20-1
clone size: few
J gene: TRBJ2-5

CDR3 protein: ASHRAGVRPDTQY
V gene: TRBV2
clone size: NA
J gene: TRBJ2-3

CDR3 protein: ASGFQDRGRGYT
V gene: TRBV12-3/TRBV12-4
clone size: NA
J gene: TRBJ1-2